This passage covers 20 T cell receptor beta chains from one sample sequenced in a study of regulatory T cells in long-lasting Graves disease. Time point specified: persistent/refractory GD, antithyroid drugs over 5 years with positive TRAb. The TCR library was prepared using RNA isolated from PBMCs. TCR beta libraries were built with iRepertoire HTBI primers and Arm-PCR of CDR3 regions. MiXCR, run by TCRdb on the multiplex PCR reads, gives a single entry per CDR3 protein. The data contain 500,000 to 800,000 distinct CDR3 sequences, around 30% of them singletons. Sequences were derived from peripheral blood mononuclear cells (PBMCs), sampled when the disease was refractory, from a patient treated with antithyroid drugs. The source is a female donor with Graves disease.

This chain joins TRBV5-1 and TRBJ1-1; TRBD1 matches at 10 bases. CDR1 SGHRS and CDR2 YFSETQ come from the germline V gene. CDR3 size: 15 residues. The J segment lost 2 bases and the V segment lost 3 bases, leaving 4 bases of the junction unmatched. Here the CDR3 reads CASSSGTGDNTEAFF. For the CDR3, the DNA is TGCGCCAGCAGCTCCGGGACAGGGGATAACACTGAAGCTTTCTTT.

This clonotype has more than one count but fewer than ten. CDR3 nucleotide sequence: TGTGCCAGCAGTCGGACAGTAAACAATGGCTACACCTTC. Protein: CASSRTVNNGYTF. This chain joins TRBV6-2 or TRBV6-3 and TRBJ1-2, with D possibly TRBD1 on 6 matching bases. The CDR3 is made up of 13 amino acids. CDR1 is MNHEY, CDR2 SVGEGT, per germline. V was shortened by 5 bases and J by 6 bases, with 13 bases between the two germline ends.

The V gene is TRBV19, the J gene TRBJ2-1, with 10 bases that match TRBD2. J lost 5 bases, V lost 1 base, and 5 bases had no gene match. This CDR3 region has 16 residues. Germline V gene lookup returns CDR1 LNHDA and CDR2 SQIVND (reference sequence). The CDR3: CASSIARTSGDNEQFF. The CDR3 nucleotides read TGTGCCAGTAGTATAGCTAGGACTAGCGGTGACAATGAGCAGTTCTTC.

This clonotype was seen only a few times. The V gene is TRBV30, the J gene TRBJ1-6; the D gene is possibly TRBD1 (6 bases). The V gene's germline CDR1 is GTSNPN and CDR2 SVGIG (reference sequence). The CDR3 runs to 14 residues. With 3 bases removed from V and 7 bases from J, the gap between germline ends came to 13 bases. The CDR3 DNA reads as TGTGCCTGGAGATTGGGCAGGGGCAATTCACCCCTCCACTTT. Residues: CAWRLGRGNSPLHF.

The chain is built from TRBV6-1 and TRBJ1-6, with a possible D match to TRBD1 (5 bases). V gave up 5 bases and J gave up 8 bases, with 10 bases separating them. The CDR3 sequence is 13 residues long. CDR1 is MNHNS, CDR2 SASEGT, per germline. The CDR3 nucleotides read TGTGCCAGCAGTCCGGGACCTTATTCACCCCTCCACTTT. Its protein is CASSPGPYSPLHF.

The V gene is TRBV10-3, the J gene TRBJ1-2; D not certain. The CDR3 spans 11 residues. The germline CDR1 and CDR2 sequences are ENHRY and SYGVKD. Trimming pared 10 bases from V and 7 bases from J, leaving 13 bases between. This CDR3 is CASAGKIGYTF. CDR3 DNA: TGTGCCAGCGCGGGGAAAATTGGCTACACCTTC.

This clonotype has just a few counts. Mismatch with germline at one junction end may stem from a read error. The chain has TRBV30 and TRBJ2-5; unclear D gene. The CDR3 consists of 11 residues. The V gene's germline CDR1 is GTSNPN and CDR2 SVGIG (reference sequence). CDR3 DNA: TGCGCACTCTCCCTGCGGGAGACCCAGTACTTC. Translating gives CALSLRETQYF.

This clonotype was observed at least ten times. The chain recombines TRBV28 with TRBJ1-2, with 7 bases lining up with TRBD1. Looked up from germline, CDR1 is MDHEN and CDR2 is SYDVKM. CDR3 length: 14 amino acids. V gave up 3 bases and J gave up 1 base; unmatched junction bases: 2. The CDR3 sequence: CASSFGQDNYGYTF. The DNA for the CDR3 is TGTGCCAGCAGTTTTGGACAGGATAACTATGGCTACACCTTC.

Only a few counts were recorded for this clonotype. V is TRBV5-1 and J is TRBJ1-2; 10 bases are a match to TRBD1. The CDR3 extends over 14 amino acids. After removal of 0 bases from V and 7 bases from J, the junction contained 3 bases not matched to a gene. Germline assignment: CDR1 SGHRS and CDR2 YFSETQ. In DNA, the CDR3 is TGCGCCAGCAGCTTGGGGGACAGGGGTGGTGGCTACACCTTC. The encoded protein is CASSLGDRGGGYTF.

This clonotype was observed a handful of times. V gene TRBV12-3 or TRBV12-4 combines with J gene TRBJ2-4; either TRBD1 or TRBD2 may supply D (6 bases each). The CDR3 spans 14 residues. The V end was cut by 7 bases, the J end by 8 bases, with 18 bases between. CDR3 loop: CASTLSGGHYIQYF. Written as DNA, the CDR3 is TGTGCCAGCACCTTGTCCGGGGGACACTACATTCAGTACTTC.

The genes are TRBV6-5 and TRBJ2-1, with D possibly being TRBD1 (6 bases). V lost 1 base, J lost 3 bases, and 19 bases lay in between. The germline gives CDR1 MNHEY, CDR2 SVGAGI. The CDR3 consists of 18 residues. For the CDR3, the DNA is TGTGCCAGCAGTTACTATTCAGGGGACGAGACGATCTACAATGAGCAGTTCTTC. The encoded protein is CASSYYSGDETIYNEQFF.

This clonotype was counted at least ten times. The chain is built from TRBV27 and TRBJ2-2; 13 nucleotides line up with TRBD2. The CDR3 runs 16 residues. The germline V gene encodes CDR1 MNHEY and CDR2 SMNVEV (reference sequence). V shed 8 bases, J shed 6 bases, and the junction held 9 bases outside the gene matches. In nucleotides, the CDR3 is TGTGCCAGCCGTGGACTAGCGGGAGTCGATGCCGGGGAGCTGTTTTTT. Translation gives CASRGLAGVDAGELFF.

The chain recombines TRBV30 with TRBJ2-7; 8 nucleotides align to TRBD1. After removal of 8 bases from V and 6 bases from J, the junction contained 12 bases not matched to a gene. This CDR3 contains 13 residues. Germline loops: CDR1 GTSNPN, CDR2 SVGIG (reference sequence). CDR3 in amino acids: CAQRQGLGLEQYF. CDR3 bases: TGTGCCCAAAGACAGGGGTTGGGGCTCGAGCAGTACTTC.

This clonotype has at least ten counts. The germline gene is not matched at one end of the junction; a read error may be the cause. This chain connects TRBV12-3 or TRBV12-4 to TRBJ1-1, with a tentative D call TRBD1 (6 bases). This CDR3 spans 14 amino acids. The DNA for the CDR3 is TGCGCCAGCAGACCCGGGGGGGCGAACACTGAAGCTTTCTTT. This sequence encodes CASRPGGANTEAFF.

This clonotype was detected ten times or more. The chain has TRBV2 and TRBJ1-4, with 9 bases fitting TRBD1. This CDR3 region has 16 residues. Losses at the gene ends were 5 bases for V and 0 bases for J; bases not matched to a gene: 4. The germline gives CDR1 SNHLY, CDR2 FYNNEI. The CDR3 sequence: CASSSGQGTTNEKLFF. In nucleotides, the CDR3 is TGTGCCAGCAGTTCGGGACAGGGCACAACTAATGAAAAACTGTTTTTT.

This clonotype was picked up a small number of times. The J gene is TRBJ1-1, the V gene TRBV10-3; TRBD1 matches at 11 bases. Germline V CDR1 and CDR2: ENHRY, SYGVKD. J gave up 4 bases and V 4 bases, and 8 bases lay outside the gene matches. This CDR3 has 16 amino acids. The CDR3 is CAISAGQGAHSTEAFF. The CDR3 DNA reads as TGTGCCATCAGTGCCGGACAGGGGGCGCATAGCACTGAAGCTTTCTTT.

Only a few counts were recorded for this clonotype. One junction end does not reproduce the germline sequence, and a read error may be involved. The chain joins TRBV7-3 to TRBJ2-2; weak D call: TRBD1 (5 bases). CDR1 is SGHTA, CDR2 FQGTGA, per germline. CDR3 size: 17 residues. The DNA of the CDR3 is TGTGCCAGCAGCCTAACTCCCAGTAGGGGCGTGGCCGGGGAGCTGTTTTTT. Residues: CASSLTPSRGVAGELFF.

This clonotype showed up just a few times. The V gene is TRBV12-3 or TRBV12-4, the J gene TRBJ1-2, with D possibly being TRBD1 (6 bases). This CDR3 region has 15 residues. Between the trimmed V and J ends, which lost 2 bases and 6 bases, there was a span of 16 bases. The chain's CDR3 is CASSLRRGEKNGYTF. CDR3 sequence (DNA): TGTGCCAGCAGTTTAAGAAGGGGGGAAAAGAATGGCTACACCTTC.

The chain joins TRBV5-5 to TRBJ2-2, with TRBD1 matching 7 bases. Trimming at V came to 0 bases and at J to 7 bases, leaving 12 bases not matched to a gene. Germline V CDR1 and CDR2: SGHKS, YYEKEE (reference sequence). The CDR3 is made up of 17 amino acids. The DNA for the CDR3 is TGTGCCAGCAGCTTGGTTTCCGACAGGGCGATGGTCGGGGAGCTGTTTTTT. Translation: CASSLVSDRAMVGELFF.

This clonotype was seen a few times. V usage is TRBV20-1 and J usage is TRBJ2-7, with 13 bases lining up with TRBD2. The trim removed 1 base at V and 7 bases at J, leaving 4 bases unmatched. Germline lookup yields CDR1 DFQATT and CDR2 SNEGSKA (reference sequence). This CDR3 spans 14 amino acids. This CDR3 reads CSARATSGRREQYF. The CDR3 DNA is TGCAGTGCTAGAGCGACTAGCGGGAGGAGGGAGCAGTACTTC.